The next 7 T cell receptor beta chains were all read from a single sample in a study of cytomegalovirus exposure and HLA in healthy donors. Using immunoSEQ multiplex PCR, the repertoire was profiled, and TCRdb retains in-frame clones only, with some absent. Of some 130,000 clones listed, about 94% are singletons. Source material: PBMCs. These TCRs come from a man in his late teens or twenties in good health and CMV-seropositive.

This chain connects TRBV7-9 to TRBJ2-5; no clear D gene. Germline V gives CDR1 SEHNR, CDR2 FQNEAQ (reference sequence). The CDR3 has 11 residues. V lost 5 bases and J 9 bases, leaving 10 bases between the germline ends. CDR3 coding DNA: TGTGCCAGCAGCCCCACGACATCCCAGTACTTC. Translating gives CASSPTTSQYF.

The rearrangement joins TRBV20-1 to TRBJ1-1; possible D gene TRBD1, 5 bases. This CDR3 is 11 amino acids long. The V gene lost 3 bases and the J gene lost 8 bases, with 10 bases spanning the gap. Germline-derived CDR1 and CDR2 are DFQATT and SNEGSKA (reference sequence). In nucleotides, the CDR3 is TGCAGTGCTAGCCAGGGTTGGGAAGCTTTCTTT. Amino acid sequence: CSASQGWEAFF.

The CDR3 reads CASSKNFGGRNENEQYF. Written as DNA, the CDR3 is TGTGCCAGCAGCAAAAACTTTGGTGGGAGAAATGAAAACGAGCAGTACTTC. The chain has TRBV21-1 and TRBJ2-7; TRBD2 reflects the table's D call only, with no check against the DNA. TRBV21-1 is annotated as a pseudogene. The CDR3 spans 17 residues.

The CDR3 bases are TGTGCCAGCAGCTTAGTGGCGGAGGGGAAGGAGTTCTTC. Amino acid sequence: CASSLVAEGKEFF. The chain has TRBV7-9 and TRBJ2-1, with D tentatively TRBD2 (6 bases). The germline gives CDR1 SEHNR, CDR2 FQNEAQ (reference sequence). Trimming stripped 1 base from V and 14 bases from J, with 15 bases between. CDR3 length: 13 residues.

This chain connects TRBV5-1 to TRBJ2-7; 10 bases align to TRBD2. From germline, CDR1 is SGHRS and CDR2 YFSETQ. The CDR3 contains 15 residues. Losses at the gene ends were 6 bases for V and 1 base for J; bases not matched to a gene: 7. In nucleotides, the CDR3 is TGCGCCAGCACCGTCGGACTAGCGGATTCCTACGAGCAGTACTTC. Translating gives CASTVGLADSYEQYF. Full variable domain (missing parts from reference TRBV5-1 and TRBJ2-7): KAGVTQTPRYLIKTRGQQVTLSCSPISGHRSVSWYQQTPGQGLQFLFEYFSETQRNKGNFPGRFSGRQFSNSRSEMNVSTLELGDSALYLCASTVGLADSYEQYFGPGTRLTVT.

J is TRBJ2-7 and V is TRBV29-1; D is perhaps TRBD2 (7 bases). This CDR3 is 13 amino acids long. The germline gives CDR1 SQVTM, CDR2 ANQGSEA. The V gene lost 7 bases and the J gene lost 4 bases, with 17 bases spanning the gap. CDR3 DNA sequence: TGCAGCGCCGAGGGGGGGCAACTATACGAGCAGTACTTC. Protein product: CSAEGGQLYEQYF.

The genes are TRBV6-5 and TRBJ1-1, with unresolved D. V lost 11 bases, J lost 6 bases, and 19 bases lay in between. The CDR3 runs to 13 residues. CDR1 is MNHEY and CDR2 is SVGAGI in the germline V gene. CDR3 in amino acids: CAAESPYNAEAFF. CDR3 nucleotide sequence: TGTGCCGCAGAATCACCGTATAACGCTGAAGCTTTCTTT.